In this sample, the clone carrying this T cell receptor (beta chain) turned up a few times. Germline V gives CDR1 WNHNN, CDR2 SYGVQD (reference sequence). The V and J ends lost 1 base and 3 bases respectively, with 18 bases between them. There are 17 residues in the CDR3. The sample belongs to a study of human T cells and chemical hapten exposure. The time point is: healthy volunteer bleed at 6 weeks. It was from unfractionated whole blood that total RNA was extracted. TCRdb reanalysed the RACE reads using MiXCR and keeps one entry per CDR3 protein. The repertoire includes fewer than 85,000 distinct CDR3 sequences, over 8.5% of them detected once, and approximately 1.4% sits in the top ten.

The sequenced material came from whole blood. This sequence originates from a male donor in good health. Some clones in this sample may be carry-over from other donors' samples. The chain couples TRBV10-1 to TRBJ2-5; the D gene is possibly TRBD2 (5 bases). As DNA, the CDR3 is TGCGCCAGCAGTGAGTATGGTTTTTCGAGCGGAGAAGAGACCCAGTACTTC. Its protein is CASSEYGFSSGEETQYF.